Listed below are T cell receptor beta chains from one sample, sequenced in a study of T cells after yellow fever vaccination. One entry per CDR3 protein results from TCRdb running MiXCR on the 5' RACE reads. The sample carries about 630,000 distinct CDR3 sequences, roughly an eighth recorded once. The material sequenced was PBMCs, taken on the day of the yellow fever booster vaccination. All receptors come from a man younger than 45 who received the YFV17D yellow fever vaccine. Both conserved end residues are part of each CDR3. The D gene is left open where the match is weak. The size entry is marked missing in some rows and otherwise reads once, few, many or a size class.

clone_size	d_call	cdr3_length	j_call	v_call	cdr3_nt	cdr3_aa
-	-	14	TRBJ2-7	TRBV7-2	TGTGCCAGCAGCCGGGTAGCGGACTCCTACGAGCAGTACTTC	CASSRVADSYEQYF
few	-	13	TRBJ1-5	TRBV29-1	TGCAGCGTTGGGGCAGGGAGCAATCAGCCCCAGCATTTT	CSVGAGSNQPQHF
many	TRBD2	15	TRBJ2-1	TRBV15	TGTGCCACCAGCCCTGGTAGCGGGAGATACAATGAGCAGTTCTTC	CATSPGSGRYNEQFF
-	-	16	TRBJ2-7	TRBV27	TGTGCCAGCAGTTTATCGGAGGGCAGGAGATCCTACGAGCAGTACTTC	CASSLSEGRRSYEQYF
-	TRBD2	16	TRBJ2-7	TRBV5-1	TGCGCCAGCAGCTGGGGACTAGCGGGAGGGCCTCTCGAGCAGTACTTC	CASSWGLAGGPLEQYF
few	TRBD1	15	TRBJ2-5	TRBV12-5	TGTGCTAGTGACCTGTGGGGACAGGGGCCGGAGACCCAGTACTTC	CASDLWGQGPETQYF
few	-	10	TRBJ2-7	TRBV20-1	TGCAGTGCTAGAGATTCCCTAAGGGACTTC	CSARDSLRDF
-	TRBD1	15	TRBJ1-2	TRBV4-3	TGCGCCAGCAGCCAGGCCAGGGGGGCGACGGGTGGCTACACCTTC	CASSQARGATGGYTF
-	TRBD1	16	TRBJ2-7	TRBV20-1	TGCAGTGCTAGAGAAACGGACAGGCGAAGGACAGGGGAGCAGTACTTC	CSARETDRRRTGEQYF
-	-	18	TRBJ1-1	TRBV6-1	TGTGCCAGCAGCCGAGCCTTGCAGGGGAGGGGGGTGAACACTGAAGCTTTCTTT	CASSRALQGRGVNTEAFF
few	TRBD2	15	TRBJ2-1	TRBV9	TGTGCCAGCAGCGAAAGCGGGGGGGGTGGAGATGAGCAGTTCTTC	CASSESGGGGDEQFF
-	-	13	TRBJ2-5	TRBV20-1	TGCAGTGCTATGGGTGCGGGACAAGAGACCCAGTACTTC	CSAMGAGQETQYF
few	-	16	TRBJ2-1	TRBV5-4	TGTGCCAGCAGCTTGGGGGGCGGCGTCCCCTACAATGAGCAGTTCTTC	CASSLGGGVPYNEQFF
-	-	15	TRBJ2-6	TRBV5-5	TGTGCCAGCAGCCCGGCGAGCTCTGGGGCCAACGTCCTGACTTTC	CASSPASSGANVLTF
few	-	16	TRBJ1-4	TRBV5-1	TGCGCCAGCAGCTTGGCCCGGACATATGGGAATGAAAAACTGTTTTTT	CASSLARTYGNEKLFF
few	TRBD2	16	TRBJ2-1	TRBV7-8	TGTGCCAGCAGCGCGACTAGCGGGGCATCTTTCAATGAGCAGTTCTTC	CASSATSGASFNEQFF
few	TRBD2	17	TRBJ2-7	TRBV4-3	TGCGCCAGCAGCCAGGGACTAGCGGGAGGGCTCACCTACGAGCAGTACTTC	CASSQGLAGGLTYEQYF
few	TRBD2	15	TRBJ2-2	TRBV20-1	TGCAGTGCTAGTAAAGACGGGAGGGCCACCGGGGAGCTGTTTTTT	CSASKDGRATGELFF
few	-	14	TRBJ2-5	TRBV28	TGTGCCAGCAGTTTGGGCAGGGGGGTTGAGACCCAGTACTTC	CASSLGRGVETQYF
few	-	15	TRBJ1-6	TRBV18	TGTGCCAGCTCACCATCTCTTCTGGACAGTTCACCCCTCCACTTT	CASSPSLLDSSPLHF
-	-	14	TRBJ2-5	TRBV5-6	TGTGCCAGCAGCCTATCCGGGACAAAGGAGACCCAGTACTTC	CASSLSGTKETQYF
many	-	14	TRBJ2-2	TRBV9	TGTGCCAGCAGCGTTATACAGGGAACCGGGGAGCTGTTTTTT	CASSVIQGTGELFF
-	-	14	TRBJ2-3	TRBV7-9	TGTGCCAGCAGCCCTTATTCCCGCACAGATACGCAGTATTTT	CASSPYSRTDTQYF
few	-	14	TRBJ2-1	TRBV12-3/TRBV12-4	TGTGCCAGCACTCCCGGGGGGCCTTACAATGAGCAGTTCTTC	CASTPGGPYNEQFF
few	-	12	TRBJ1-5	TRBV20-1	TGCAGTGCTACAGACGGTGCGGGGCCCCAGCATTTT	CSATDGAGPQHF
few	TRBD1	16	TRBJ2-1	TRBV5-1	TGCGCCAGCAGCATTAGGACAGGGGGCAGCTACAATGAGCAGTTCTTC	CASSIRTGGSYNEQFF
few	-	17	TRBJ2-2	TRBV5-4	TGTGCCAGCAGCTTGGGCGGAGGGGGCGATCACACCGGGGAGCTGTTTTTT	CASSLGGGGDHTGELFF
-	-	14	TRBJ2-3	TRBV20-1	TGCAGTGCTAGAGATGGAAAGGTTGTAGATACGCAGTATTTT	CSARDGKVVDTQYF
-	-	15	TRBJ1-1	TRBV10-2	TGCGCCAGCAGTGAGTCGGTTGTGGGGGGCACTGAAGCTTTCTTT	CASSESVVGGTEAFF
few	-	15	TRBJ2-5	TRBV27	TGTGCCAGCAGTTCCCTCCGGGAGTCGAGCGAGACCCAGTACTTC	CASSSLRESSETQYF
-	TRBD1	13	TRBJ1-2	TRBV20-1	TGCAGTGCTCGACAGGGGGCCCAGGGGGGCTACACCTTC	CSARQGAQGGYTF
few	TRBD2	13	TRBJ2-5	TRBV27	TGTGCCAGCAGACCCACTAGCGACGAGACCCAGTACTTC	CASRPTSDETQYF
many	TRBD2	15	TRBJ2-1	TRBV12-3/TRBV12-4	TGCGCCAGCAGCCCCGGGACTAGCGGGAGTGATGAGCAGTTCTTC	CASSPGTSGSDEQFF
few	TRBD2	15	TRBJ2-5	TRBV10-3	TGTGCCATCAGTGAGAGAAGCGGGAATCAAGAGACCCAGTACTTC	CAISERSGNQETQYF
-	-	15	TRBJ1-6	TRBV3-1	TGTGCCAGCAACGAGGGAAGCTCCTATAATTCACCCCTCCACTTT	CASNEGSSYNSPLHF
-	-	12	TRBJ2-7	TRBV27	TGTGCCAGCAGCACGAAGGGTCAGGGGCAGTACTTC	CASSTKGQGQYF
-	-	14	TRBJ2-1	TRBV7-2	TGTGCCAGCAGCTTAGATCGGGGTCCTCCTGAGCAGTTCTTC	CASSLDRGPPEQFF
few	-	14	TRBJ1-1	TRBV18	TGTGCCAGCTCACCACCGACGAGGGTCACTGAAGCTTTCTTT	CASSPPTRVTEAFF
-	TRBD2	17	TRBJ2-3	TRBV27	TGTGCCAGCAGAGGGGGACTAGCCTCTAGGAGCACAGATACGCAGTATTTT	CASRGGLASRSTDTQYF
-	-	13	TRBJ2-7	TRBV3-1	TGTGCCAGCAGCCAAGGGGAAGCTTACGAGCAGTACTTC	CASSQGEAYEQYF
few	-	14	TRBJ1-2	TRBV6-1	TGTGCCAGCAGAGAGGGGATAAGTAACTATGGCTACACCTTC	CASREGISNYGYTF
few	-	15	TRBJ2-1	TRBV2	TGTGCCAGCAGTGAAGGCTTAGGACTCTACAATGAGCAGTTCTTC	CASSEGLGLYNEQFF
few	TRBD2	16	TRBJ2-1	TRBV29-1	TGCAGCGTTGAACCGGGACTAGCAGACTCATACAATGAGCAGTTCTTC	CSVEPGLADSYNEQFF
-	-	13	TRBJ2-7	TRBV20-1	TGCAGTGCGGAGGCGTACGACGCCTACGAGCAGTACTTC	CSAEAYDAYEQYF
few	-	13	TRBJ2-7	TRBV4-3	TGCGCCAGCAGCCAAGACGTAACCTACGAGCAGTACTTC	CASSQDVTYEQYF
-	-	15	TRBJ2-1	TRBV9	TGTGCCAGCAGCGTAACTAGGGCTGCCTACAATGAGCAGTTCTTC	CASSVTRAAYNEQFF
many	-	12	TRBJ1-3	TRBV7-9	TGTGCCAGCAGCGCCTCTGGAAACACCATATATTTT	CASSASGNTIYF
few	-	13	TRBJ2-7	TRBV29-1	TGCAGCGTTGACGTAGGTCAGTCCTACGAGCAGTACTTC	CSVDVGQSYEQYF
-	-	13	TRBJ1-6	TRBV20-1	TGCAGTACAGCCGGGTGGGGAGATTCACCCCTCCACTTT	CSTAGWGDSPLHF
-	TRBD2	15	TRBJ2-7	TRBV9	TGTGCCAGCAGCACCGGTGATAGCGGGAGGCACGAGCAGTACTTC	CASSTGDSGRHEQYF
-	TRBD2	15	TRBJ2-7	TRBV12-3/TRBV12-4	TGTGCCAGCACCCCTCGGACTAGCGGGAGAAGCGAGCAGTACTTC	CASTPRTSGRSEQYF
-	-	16	TRBJ2-3	TRBV4-3	TGCGCCAGCAGCCAAGGGACCCTAAAGCTAACAGATACGCAGTATTTT	CASSQGTLKLTDTQYF
few	-	14	TRBJ1-2	TRBV3-1	TGTGCCAGCAGCCAAGGGGCAAACCACAGAGGCTACACCTTC	CASSQGANHRGYTF
few	-	14	TRBJ1-2	TRBV29-1	TGCAGCGTCCGGGGGGGGCGTGAGGGCTATGGCTACACCTTC	CSVRGGREGYGYTF
few	TRBD2	15	TRBJ2-1	TRBV5-1	TGCGCCAGCAGCAAAACTAGCGGGAGAGCAAATGAGCAGTTCTTC	CASSKTSGRANEQFF
few	-	15	TRBJ2-7	TRBV28	TGTGCCAGCAGTTTCCCTTCCTCTAGCGCCTACGAGCAGTACTTC	CASSFPSSSAYEQYF
-	-	14	TRBJ2-1	TRBV10-1	TGCGCCAGCAGTGAGGGACTACCATACAATGAGCAGTTCTTC	CASSEGLPYNEQFF
-	TRBD2	15	TRBJ2-1	TRBV5-4	TGTGCCAGCGCTTCCGGGACTAGCGGGCTGAATGAGCAGTTCTTC	CASASGTSGLNEQFF